The 10 T cell receptor beta chains below all came from one sample that was sequenced in a study of identical twins. TCRdb processed the 5' RACE reads anew with MiXCR; each CDR3 protein has one entry. The sample has roughly 750,000 distinct CDR3 sequences, around 20% seen once. The same data also contributed to another study, on T cells expressing NK-cell markers.

Sequencing was carried out using PBMCs. Source of these receptors: a woman aged 18 to 35 in good health.

This clonotype turned up a few times. The chain couples TRBV6-1 to TRBJ2-5, with TRBD2 matching over 9 bases. Germline values: CDR1 MNHNS, CDR2 SASEGT. J was trimmed by 5 bases and V by 6 bases; bases with no gene match: 10. This CDR3 spans 15 amino acids. This CDR3 is CASRQLAGGGETQYF. CDR3 nucleotide sequence: TGTGCCAGCAGGCAACTAGCGGGTGGAGGGGAGACCCAGTACTTC.

The chain carries TRBV29-1 and TRBJ2-1; the D gene is possibly TRBD1 (6 bases). This CDR3 is built from 13 residues. V lost 5 bases and J 3 bases, leaving 11 bases between the germline ends. CDR1 SQVTM and CDR2 ANQGSEA come from the germline V gene. The CDR3 nucleotides read TGCAGCGTTTGGGGGCCGTTCTACAATGAGCAGTTCTTC. Its translation: CSVWGPFYNEQFF.

This clonotype was observed many times. The chain links TRBV4-3 to TRBJ2-3; D remains unclear. The length of the CDR3 is 14 residues. Germline CDR1 LGHNA, CDR2 YSLEER. Trimming removed 1 base at V and 0 bases at J, with 5 bases between. The CDR3 DNA follows: TGCGCCAGCAGCCAAGTGCGGAGCACAGATACGCAGTATTTT. Encoded protein: CASSQVRSTDTQYF.

This clonotype came up a few times. The genes are TRBV29-1 and TRBJ1-4; D might be TRBD1 (5 bases). This CDR3 has 14 residues. Trimming stripped 7 bases from V and 8 bases from J, with 20 bases between. Germline lookup yields CDR1 SQVTM and CDR2 ANQGSEA. The CDR3 DNA follows: TGCAGCGGGTTGATTGGGGCAGGAGGGGAAAAACTGTTTTTT. This gives the protein CSGLIGAGGEKLFF.

Many counts were recorded for this clonotype. V is TRBV12-3 or TRBV12-4 and J is TRBJ2-7; 9 positions match TRBD2. V was pared by 6 bases and J by 4 bases, with 10 bases of the junction left unmatched. The CDR3 extends over 15 amino acids. The DNA of the CDR3 is TGTGCCAGCAGCCAGGGGACTAGCCCCCGTTACGAGCAGTACTTC. Its translation is CASSQGTSPRYEQYF.

In its sample, this clonotype was seen a few times. This chain uses TRBV6-5 with TRBJ2-3, with 11 positions matching TRBD2. In germline, CDR1 is MNHEY, CDR2 SVGAGI. V shed 4 bases, J shed 7 bases, and the junction held 10 bases outside the gene matches. This CDR3 region has 16 residues. The CDR3 sequence: CASSSLAGGEWYTQYF. CDR3 nucleotides: TGTGCCAGCAGTTCCCTAGCGGGGGGCGAATGGTATACGCAGTATTTT.

The V gene is TRBV6-6, the J gene TRBJ2-3; D ambiguous. The CDR3 length is 13 residues. V lost 1 base, J lost 10 bases, and 12 bases lay in between. Germline loops: CDR1 MNHNY, CDR2 SVGAGI (reference sequence). The CDR3 DNA sequence: TGTGCCAGCAGTTACTACCAAGCCGATGCGCAGTATTTT. It encodes CASSYYQADAQYF.

The chain combines TRBV2 with TRBJ2-3; 9 bases are shared with TRBD2. The J segment lost 2 bases and the V segment lost 6 bases, leaving 9 bases of the junction unmatched. Germline V gene data show CDR1 as SNHLY and CDR2 as FYNNEI. The CDR3 totals 16 residues. CDR3 in DNA: TGTGCCAGCAGCCCCCAGGGACTAGCCCCCACAGATACGCAGTATTTT. Protein: CASSPQGLAPTDTQYF.

This chain uses TRBV7-9 with TRBJ1-1; D ambiguous. The germline V gene encodes CDR1 SEHNR and CDR2 FQNEAQ (reference sequence). Trimming pared 6 bases from V and 11 bases from J, leaving 10 bases between. The CDR3 is 10 amino acids. CDR3 coding DNA: TGTGCCAGCAGTTGGGATCGGGCTTTCTTT. It yields the protein CASSWDRAFF.

The gene calls are TRBV5-1 and TRBJ1-5, with D possibly TRBD1 on 5 matching bases. The CDR3 spans 14 residues. V was shortened by 4 bases and J by 4 bases, with 12 bases between the two germline ends. Germline V gene sequence: CDR1 SGHRS, CDR2 YFSETQ. The CDR3 loop reads CASSQAGGNQPQHF. CDR3 sequence (DNA): TGCGCCAGCAGCCAGGCGGGGGGAAATCAGCCCCAGCATTTT.